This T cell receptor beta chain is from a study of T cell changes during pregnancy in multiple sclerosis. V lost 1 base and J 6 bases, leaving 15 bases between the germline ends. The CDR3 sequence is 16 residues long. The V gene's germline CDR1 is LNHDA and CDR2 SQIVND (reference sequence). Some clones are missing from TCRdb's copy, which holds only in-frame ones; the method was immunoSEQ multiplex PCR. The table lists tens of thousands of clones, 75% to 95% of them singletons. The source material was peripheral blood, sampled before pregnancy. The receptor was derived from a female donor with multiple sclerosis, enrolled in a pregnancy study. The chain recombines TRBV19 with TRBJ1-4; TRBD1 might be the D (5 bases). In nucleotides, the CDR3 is TGTGCCAGTAGTATAGTAAGCCAGGGCGGGGATGAAAAACTGTTTTTT. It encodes CASSIVSQGGDEKLFF.